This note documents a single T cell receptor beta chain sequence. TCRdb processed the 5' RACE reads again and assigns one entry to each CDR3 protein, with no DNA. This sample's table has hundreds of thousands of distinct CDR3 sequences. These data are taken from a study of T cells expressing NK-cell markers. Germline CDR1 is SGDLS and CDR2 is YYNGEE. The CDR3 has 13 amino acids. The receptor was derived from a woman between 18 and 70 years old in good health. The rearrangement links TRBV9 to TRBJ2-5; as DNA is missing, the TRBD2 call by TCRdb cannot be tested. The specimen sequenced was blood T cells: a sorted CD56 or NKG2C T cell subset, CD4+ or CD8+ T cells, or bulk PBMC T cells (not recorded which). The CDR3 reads CASSGGLVQTQYF.